A single sample is the source of the 14 T cell receptor beta chains below, sequenced in a study of blood T cells in healthy people across ages. For the second PCR, which ran for about 7 to 11 cycles, a sample-barcoded 5' primer and a J-beta primer mix were used. From the 5' RACE reads, TCRdb called clonotypes with MiXCR, one entry per CDR3 protein. The sample includes roughly 1,300,000 distinct CDR3 sequences, around 59% of them seen just once. The material sequenced was blood. Receptor source: a man between 18 and 35 years old in good health.

This clonotype was detected a few times. V and J are TRBV10-3 and TRBJ1-2; 7 bases fit TRBD1. The J segment lost 3 bases and the V segment lost 10 bases, leaving 5 bases of the junction unmatched. CDR1 and CDR2 (germline): ENHRY, SYGVKD. The CDR3 totals 12 residues. CDR3: CATRQGDYGYTF. The CDR3 DNA is TGTGCCACCCGACAGGGAGACTATGGCTACACCTTC.

This clonotype was picked up a small number of times. The chain combines TRBV7-2 with TRBJ2-7, with 12 bases lining up with TRBD1. Germline-derived CDR1 and CDR2 are SGHTA and FQGNSA. V lost 3 bases to trimming and J lost 7 bases; unmatched junction nucleotides: 13. CDR3 length: 17 residues. In nucleotides, the CDR3 is TGTGCCAGCAGCTTTCCTCATGCGGGACAGGGGGCACTGGAGCAGTACTTC. Protein: CASSFPHAGQGALEQYF.

This clonotype was counted a few times. The V and J genes are TRBV27 and TRBJ1-2; tentative D call: TRBD1 (5 bases). This CDR3 has 13 amino acids. Germline assignment: CDR1 MNHEY and CDR2 SMNVEV (reference sequence). Trimming cost V 3 bases and J 7 bases, with 12 bases left between them. CDR3 residues: CASSLGLGGGYTF. The DNA of the CDR3 is TGTGCCAGCAGTTTGGGCCTTGGGGGTGGCTACACCTTC.

The chain is built from TRBV4-1 and TRBJ2-1; 9 bases map to TRBD2. Germline trimming cut 1 base from V and 6 bases from J; bases unmatched to any gene: 4. Germline CDR1 is MGHRA and CDR2 is YSYEKL. CDR3 size: 15 residues. This chain's CDR3 is CASSQAREGLNEQFF. The CDR3 bases are TGCGCCAGCAGCCAAGCGCGGGAGGGCCTCAATGAGCAGTTCTTC.

This clonotype has just one count. The V and J genes are TRBV6-5 and TRBJ2-2; D is uncertain. From germline, CDR1 is MNHEY and CDR2 SVGAGI. The CDR3 contains 13 residues. V was trimmed by 6 bases and J by 7 bases, leaving 12 bases between them. CDR3 residues: CASSPRGYGELFF. DNA of the CDR3: TGTGCCAGCAGCCCCCGCGGTTACGGGGAGCTGTTTTTT.

The rearrangement uses TRBV6-6 and TRBJ2-7; possibly TRBD1 for D (5 bases). This CDR3 is built from 12 residues. Germline V CDR1 and CDR2: MNHNY, SVGAGI (reference sequence). Trimming cost V 8 bases and J 2 bases, with 10 bases left between them. CDR3 sequence reads: CASLTATYEQYF. In DNA form, the CDR3 reads TGTGCCAGCCTGACAGCAACCTACGAGCAGTACTTC.

The genes are TRBV7-9 and TRBJ2-1; D possibly corresponds to TRBD2 (6 bases). From germline, CDR1 is SEHNR and CDR2 FQNEAQ (reference sequence). Trimming removed 5 bases at V and 2 bases at J, with 10 bases between. This CDR3 is 14 amino acids long. The CDR3 region has the DNA TGTGCCAGCAGCGCTGGCGGGGCCTACAATGAGCAGTTCTTC. It translates to CASSAGGAYNEQFF.

The J gene is TRBJ2-1, the V gene TRBV5-1; the D is unclear. This CDR3 has 14 amino acids. Per the germline V gene, CDR1 is SGHRS and CDR2 is YFSETQ. Trimming pared 1 base from V and 3 bases from J, leaving 8 bases between. CDR3: CASSLHGIYNEQFF. CDR3 DNA: TGCGCCAGCAGCTTGCACGGAATCTACAATGAGCAGTTCTTC.

V is TRBV6-1 and J is TRBJ2-5, with a weak D call TRBD2 (6 bases). V lost 6 bases, J lost 2 bases, and 16 bases lay in between. Germline V gene lookup returns CDR1 MNHNS and CDR2 SASEGT. CDR3 length: 15 residues. The CDR3 DNA follows: TGTGCCAGCAGGGGGGGACTGCCTTCTCAAGAGACCCAGTACTTC. As protein: CASRGGLPSQETQYF.

In this sample, this clonotype turned up a few times. The chain is built from TRBV12-3 or TRBV12-4 and TRBJ2-5; D possibly corresponds to TRBD2 (6 bases). Trimming took 5 bases from V and 4 from J, leaving 14 bases between them. This CDR3 contains 14 residues. The CDR3 loop reads CASSRPGVVETQYF. CDR3 bases: TGTGCCAGCAGTCGCCCGGGGGTCGTAGAGACCCAGTACTTC.

The rearrangement joins TRBV12-3 or TRBV12-4 to TRBJ1-2; 11 bases are shared with TRBD1. The CDR3 loop spans 15 amino acids. V was clipped by 5 bases and J by 3 bases; unmatched bases: 5. The CDR3 DNA sequence: TGTGCCAGCAGTATCCGGGACAGGGGGTACTATGGCTACACCTTC. Its translation is CASSIRDRGYYGYTF.

CDR3 bases: TGTGCCAGCAGTTTGTTAATTGGGGAGGGTACTGAAGCTTTCTTT. It yields the protein CASSLLIGEGTEAFF. V gene TRBV28 combines with J gene TRBJ1-1; D not certain. V was cut by 3 bases and J by 5 bases, with 16 bases left in between. The germline V gene has CDR1 MDHEN and CDR2 SYDVKM. The CDR3 covers 15 residues.

The rearrangement joins TRBV11-2 to TRBJ1-1; 7 bases match TRBD1. The CDR3 covers 17 residues. CDR1 SGHAT and CDR2 FQNNGV come from the germline V gene. Trimming cost V 2 bases and J 4 bases; bases outside gene matches: 13. CDR3 in DNA: TGTGCCAGCAGCTTAATCCCCCCCGCGACAGGGACCACTGAAGCTTTCTTT. Translation: CASSLIPPATGTTEAFF.

The chain links TRBV29-1 to TRBJ2-7; 13 positions match TRBD2. V shed 5 bases and J 6 bases; nucleotides not matched to a gene: 7. This CDR3 is 14 amino acids long. Per germline, CDR1 SQVTM and CDR2 ANQGSEA. The CDR3 loop is CSVRGLAGVSEQYF. The CDR3 DNA reads as TGCAGCGTTAGAGGACTAGCGGGAGTAAGCGAGCAGTACTTC.